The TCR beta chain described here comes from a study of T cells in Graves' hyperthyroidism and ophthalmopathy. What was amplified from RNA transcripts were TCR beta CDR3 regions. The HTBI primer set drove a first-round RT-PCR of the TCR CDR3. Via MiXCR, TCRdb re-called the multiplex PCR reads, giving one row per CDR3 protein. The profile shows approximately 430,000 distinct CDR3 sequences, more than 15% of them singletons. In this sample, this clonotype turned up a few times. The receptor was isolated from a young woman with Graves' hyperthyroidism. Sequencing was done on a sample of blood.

The CDR3 DNA sequence: TGTGCCAGTAGTATCCCCCAACAGGGGGCAAGGTACAATGAGCAGTTCTTC. Its translation is CASSIPQQGARYNEQFF. The J gene is TRBJ2-1, the V gene TRBV19; 9 nucleotides agree with TRBD1. This CDR3 is 17 amino acids long. Germline-derived CDR1 and CDR2 are LNHDA and SQIVND (reference sequence). V gave up 3 bases and J gave up 4 bases; unmatched junction bases: 10.